This T cell receptor (beta chain) was captured in a study of early T cells in non-severe SARS-CoV-2 infection. Study observations and caveats: The matching step, a VDJdb search, favored anti-spike CD8 responses and missed private and CD4 specificities.

Germline V lookup: CDR1 LNHDA, CDR2 SQIVND (reference sequence). The CDR3 has 14 residues. Between the trimmed V and J ends, which lost 5 bases and 6 bases, there was a span of 17 bases. Relative to its sample, this clonotype is medium-sized (0.01 to 0.1%). The antigen is unknown. Molecules of cDNA were individually given unique molecular identifiers that were attached to them. Each CDR3 protein gets one entry after TCRdb re-called the 5' RACE reads with MiXCR. This sample has 20,000 to 25,000 distinct CDR3 sequences, with under 5% found just once. The sample comprised whole blood. V usage is TRBV19 and J usage is TRBJ2-7; tentatively, D is TRBD1 or TRBD2 (5 bases each). This clonotype was sampled from an adult who was a healthcare worker with PCR-confirmed SARS-CoV-2 infection or an uninfected control (not recorded which). The chain's CDR3 is CASSPPTGAGEQYF. The CDR3, as DNA: TGTGCCAGTAGTCCCCCAACCGGGGCAGGCGAGCAGTACTTC. Supplemented by reference TRBV19 and TRBJ2-7, the full variable domain reads DGGITQSPKYLFRKEGQNVTLSCEQNLNHDAMYWYRQDPGQGLRLIYYSQIVNDFQKGDIAEGYSVSREKKESFPLTVTSAQKNPTAFYLCASSPPTGAGEQYFGPGTRLTVT.